Listed here is a single T cell receptor (beta chain). The data stem from a study of technical replicates of blood from a few donors. The CDR3 length is 16 residues. Losses at the gene ends were 0 bases for V and 5 bases for J; bases not matched to a gene: 5. CDR1 and CDR2 from the germline V gene are SGHRS and YFSETQ. The protocol was immunoSEQ multiplex PCR, while the TCRdb copy is restricted to in-frame clones and leaves out a portion. This table holds roughly 50,000 clones, about 95% found once. The source is a human donor in good health. Some clones in this sample may be carry-over from other donors' samples. The genes are TRBV5-1 and TRBJ2-5, with 12 bases that match TRBD2. The specimen was PBMCs. CDR3 region: CASSLAGTSGSETQYF. In DNA form, the CDR3 reads TGCGCCAGCAGCTTGGCGGGGACTAGCGGGTCGGAGACCCAGTACTTC. Full variable domain (outside the CDR3, taken from reference TRBV5-1 and TRBJ2-5): KAGVTQTPRYLIKTRGQQVTLSCSPISGHRSVSWYQQTPGQGLQFLFEYFSETQRNKGNFPGRFSGRQFSNSRSEMNVSTLELGDSALYLCASSLAGTSGSETQYFGPGTRLLVL.